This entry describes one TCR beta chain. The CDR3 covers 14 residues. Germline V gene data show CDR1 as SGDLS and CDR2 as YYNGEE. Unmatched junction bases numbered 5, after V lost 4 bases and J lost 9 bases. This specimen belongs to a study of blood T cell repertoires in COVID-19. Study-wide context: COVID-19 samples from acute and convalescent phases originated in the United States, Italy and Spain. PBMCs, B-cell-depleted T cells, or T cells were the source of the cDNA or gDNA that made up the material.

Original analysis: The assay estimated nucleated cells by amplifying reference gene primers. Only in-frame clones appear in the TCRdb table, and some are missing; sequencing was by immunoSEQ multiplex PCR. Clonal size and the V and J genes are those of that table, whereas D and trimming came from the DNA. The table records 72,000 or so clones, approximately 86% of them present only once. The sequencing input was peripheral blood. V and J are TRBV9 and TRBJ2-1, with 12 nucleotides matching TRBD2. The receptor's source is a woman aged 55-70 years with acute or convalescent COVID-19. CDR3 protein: CASSSSGGASEQFF. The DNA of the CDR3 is TGTGCCAGCAGCTCTAGCGGGGGGGCGAGTGAGCAGTTCTTC.